Each of the 10 T cell receptor beta chains below was sequenced from the same sample in a study of blood T cell repertoires in COVID-19. Only in-frame clones appear in the TCRdb table, and some are missing; sequencing was by immunoSEQ multiplex PCR. The table has hundreds of thousands of clones, approximately 89% seen once. Source material: peripheral blood. The receptor source for this set is a woman younger than 30 who had recovered from COVID-19.

The V and J genes are TRBV12-3 or TRBV12-4 and TRBJ1-1; a possible D gene is TRBD1 (6 bases). The germline V and J ends were trimmed by 6 bases and 4 bases, with 9 bases remaining between them. The CDR3 loop spans 12 amino acids. The CDR3 DNA reads as TGTGCCAGCAGAGGACAGTTCACTGAAGCTTTCTTT. It specifies CASRGQFTEAFF.

This clone was counted between two and nine times. V usage is TRBV6-5 and J usage is TRBJ2-1, with a possible D match to TRBD1 (6 bases). CDR3 length: 12 amino acids. Germline assignment: CDR1 MNHEY and CDR2 SVGAGI. The V and J ends lost 0 bases and 12 bases respectively, with 9 bases between them. In nucleotides, the CDR3 is TGTGCCAGCAGTTACTCAGGGGGAAGGCAGTTCTTC. Its protein is CASSYSGGRQFF.

CDR3 amino acids: CASSSIGGMSPHPDTQYF. In DNA form, the CDR3 reads TGTGCCAGCAGTTCCATAGGCGGGATGTCCCCCCACCCAGATACGCAGTATTTT. V is TRBV28 and J is TRBJ2-3; D is perhaps TRBD2 (6 bases). Germline values: CDR1 MDHEN, CDR2 SYDVKM. V lost 4 bases and J lost 4, with 24 bases in between. The CDR3 sequence is 18 residues long.

J is TRBJ2-1 and V is TRBV6-2 or TRBV6-3; TRBD2 matches at 10 bases. The V and J ends lost 2 bases and 2 bases, in that order; junction bases with no gene match: 6. Germline assignment: CDR1 MNHEY and CDR2 SVGEGT. The CDR3 totals 17 residues. The CDR3 is CASSYPELAGTYNEQFF. The CDR3 nucleotides read TGTGCCAGCAGTTACCCCGAACTAGCGGGGACCTACAATGAGCAGTTCTTC.

The chain combines TRBV5-6 with TRBJ1-2; 12 nucleotides match TRBD1. The length of the CDR3 is 17 residues. In germline, CDR1 is SGHDT, CDR2 YYEEEE. V shed 4 bases and J 6 bases; nucleotides not matched to a gene: 13. The CDR3 sequence is CASSPPGTGGIVNGYTF. CDR3 nucleotide sequence: TGTGCCAGCAGCCCTCCCGGGACAGGGGGCATTGTAAATGGCTACACCTTC.

This chain links TRBV19 with TRBJ1-2; a weak D match, TRBD1 (6 bases). This CDR3 spans 16 amino acids. Germline CDR1 and CDR2: LNHDA and SQIVND (reference sequence). V dropped 6 bases and J dropped 3 bases, with 20 bases sitting between them. The CDR3 DNA sequence: TGTGCCAGTAGCCTAAGCGGATTCGGACAGTACTATGGCTACACCTTC. Amino acids: CASSLSGFGQYYGYTF.

This sequence joins TRBV18 and TRBJ1-5; D is possibly TRBD1 (5 bases). Germline V gene lookup returns CDR1 KGHSH and CDR2 LQKENI. V was clipped by 8 bases and J by 10 bases, with 18 bases between them. The CDR3 has 13 amino acids. In nucleotides, the CDR3 is TGTGCCAGCGCGGACACTATCATCAATCCCCAGCATTTT. Translation gives CASADTIINPQHF.

This chain links TRBV7-2 with TRBJ2-3, with TRBD2 matching over 12 bases. CDR3 length: 16 amino acids. Trimming cost V 3 bases and J 5 bases; bases outside gene matches: 6. Germline V CDR1 and CDR2: SGHTA, FQGNSA. The CDR3 region is CASSLPTSGRGDTQYF. The CDR3 DNA reads as TGTGCCAGCAGCTTGCCGACTAGCGGGAGAGGAGATACGCAGTATTTT.

The chain has TRBV20-1 and TRBJ2-3; 10 bases are shared with TRBD1. V dropped 3 bases and J dropped 1; count of bases not matched to a gene: 7. Germline loops: CDR1 DFQATT, CDR2 SNEGSKA (reference sequence). The CDR3 has 16 residues. The CDR3 DNA reads TGCAGTGCTAGTAAGACCGGGACAGGGGGCACAGATACGCAGTATTTT. It codes for CSASKTGTGGTDTQYF.

This chain uses TRBV20-1 with TRBJ2-5, with a possible D match to TRBD2 (6 bases). The CDR3 sequence is 12 residues long. Germline V gene lookup returns CDR1 DFQATT and CDR2 SNEGSKA (reference sequence). V was shortened by 3 bases and J by 2 bases, with 7 bases between the two germline ends. The CDR3 is CSASAGQETQYF. CDR3 nucleotides: TGCAGTGCTAGTGCGGGACAAGAGACCCAGTACTTC.